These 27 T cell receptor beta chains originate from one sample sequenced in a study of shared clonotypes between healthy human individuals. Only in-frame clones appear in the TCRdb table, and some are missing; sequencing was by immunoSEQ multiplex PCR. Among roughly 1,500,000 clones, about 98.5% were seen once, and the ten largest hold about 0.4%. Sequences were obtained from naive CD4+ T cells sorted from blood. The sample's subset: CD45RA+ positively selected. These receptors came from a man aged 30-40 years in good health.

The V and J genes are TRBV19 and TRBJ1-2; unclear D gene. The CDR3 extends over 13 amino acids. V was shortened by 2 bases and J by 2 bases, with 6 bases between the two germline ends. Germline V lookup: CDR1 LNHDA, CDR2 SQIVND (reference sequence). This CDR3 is CASSILQNYGYTF. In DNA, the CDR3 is TGTGCCAGTAGTATATTACAGAACTATGGCTACACCTTC. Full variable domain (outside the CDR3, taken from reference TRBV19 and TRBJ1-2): DGGITQSPKYLFRKEGQNVTLSCEQNLNHDAMYWYRQDPGQGLRLIYYSQIVNDFQKGDIAEGYSVSREKKESFPLTVTSAQKNPTAFYLCASSILQNYGYTFGSGTRLTVV.

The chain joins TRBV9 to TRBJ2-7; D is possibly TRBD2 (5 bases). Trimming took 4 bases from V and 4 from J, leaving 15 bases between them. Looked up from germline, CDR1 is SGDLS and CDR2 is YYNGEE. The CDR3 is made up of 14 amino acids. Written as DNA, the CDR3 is TGTGCCAGCAGCCCGGGATACGGAAGGTACGAGCAGTACTTC. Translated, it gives CASSPGYGRYEQYF.

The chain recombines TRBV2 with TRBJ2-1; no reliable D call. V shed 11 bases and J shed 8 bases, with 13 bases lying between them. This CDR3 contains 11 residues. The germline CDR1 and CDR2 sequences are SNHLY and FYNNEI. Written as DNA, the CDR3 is TGTGCCGGCGAGGTACACGATGAGCAGTTCTTC. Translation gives CAGEVHDEQFF.

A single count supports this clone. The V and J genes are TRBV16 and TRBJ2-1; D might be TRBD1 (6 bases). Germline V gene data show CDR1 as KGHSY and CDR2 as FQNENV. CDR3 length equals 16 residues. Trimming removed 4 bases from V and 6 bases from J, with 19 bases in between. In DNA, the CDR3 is TGTGCCAGCAGCCCCCACCAGGGGCGAGTGGGCAATGAGCAGTTCTTC. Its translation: CASSPHQGRVGNEQFF.

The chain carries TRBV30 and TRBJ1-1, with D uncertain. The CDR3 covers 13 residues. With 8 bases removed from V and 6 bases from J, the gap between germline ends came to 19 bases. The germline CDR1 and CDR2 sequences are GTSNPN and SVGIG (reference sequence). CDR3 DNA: TGTGCCAGAAAAACCCCAGGCGACTCTGAAGCTTTCTTT. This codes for CARKTPGDSEAFF.

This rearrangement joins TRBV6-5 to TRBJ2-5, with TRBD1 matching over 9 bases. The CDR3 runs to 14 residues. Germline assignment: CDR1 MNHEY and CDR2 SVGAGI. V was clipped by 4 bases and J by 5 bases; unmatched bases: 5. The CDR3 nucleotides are TGTGCCAGCAGTTTACAGGGGGCGCAGGAGACCCAGTACTTC. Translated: CASSLQGAQETQYF.

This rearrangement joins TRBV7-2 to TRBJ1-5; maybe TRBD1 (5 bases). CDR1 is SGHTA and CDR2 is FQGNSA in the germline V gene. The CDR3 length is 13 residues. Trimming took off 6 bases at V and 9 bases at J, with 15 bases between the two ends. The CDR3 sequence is CASSSQGGSPQHF. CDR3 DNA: TGTGCCAGCAGTTCGCAGGGTGGGTCGCCCCAGCATTTT.

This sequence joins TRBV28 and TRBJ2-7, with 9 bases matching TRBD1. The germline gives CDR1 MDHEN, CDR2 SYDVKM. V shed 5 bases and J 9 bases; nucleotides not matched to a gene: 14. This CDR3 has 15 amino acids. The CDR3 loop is CASSPNPRDRVRQYF. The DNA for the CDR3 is TGTGCCAGCAGTCCAAACCCGCGGGACAGGGTACGGCAGTACTTC.

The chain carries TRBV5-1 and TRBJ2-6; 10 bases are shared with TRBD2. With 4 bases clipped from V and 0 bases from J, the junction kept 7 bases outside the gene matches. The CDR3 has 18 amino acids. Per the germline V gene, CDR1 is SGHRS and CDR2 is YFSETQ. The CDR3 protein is CASSPGLADRSGANVLTF. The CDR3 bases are TGCGCCAGCAGCCCTGGACTAGCGGACCGCTCTGGGGCCAACGTCCTGACTTTC.

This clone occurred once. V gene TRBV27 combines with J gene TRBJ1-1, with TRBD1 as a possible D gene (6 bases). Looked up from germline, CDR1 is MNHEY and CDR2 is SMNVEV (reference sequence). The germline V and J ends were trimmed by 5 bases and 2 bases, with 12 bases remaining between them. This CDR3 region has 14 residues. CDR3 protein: CASSNRALNTEAFF. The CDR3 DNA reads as TGTGCCAGCAGTAACAGGGCTCTCAACACTGAAGCTTTCTTT.

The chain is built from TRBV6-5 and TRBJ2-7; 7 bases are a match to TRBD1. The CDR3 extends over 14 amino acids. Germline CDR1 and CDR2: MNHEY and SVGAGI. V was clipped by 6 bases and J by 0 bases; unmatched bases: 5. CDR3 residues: CASSARDSSYEQYF. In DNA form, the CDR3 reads TGTGCCAGCAGCGCCCGGGACAGCTCCTACGAGCAGTACTTC.

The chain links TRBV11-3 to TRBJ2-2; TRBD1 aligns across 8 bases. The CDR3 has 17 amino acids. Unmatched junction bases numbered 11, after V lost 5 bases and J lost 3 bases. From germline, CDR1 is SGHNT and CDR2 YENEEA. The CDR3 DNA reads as TGTGCCAGCAGCGGGCAGGGGGCATACGGCGACACCGGGGAGCTGTTTTTT. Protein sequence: CASSGQGAYGDTGELFF.

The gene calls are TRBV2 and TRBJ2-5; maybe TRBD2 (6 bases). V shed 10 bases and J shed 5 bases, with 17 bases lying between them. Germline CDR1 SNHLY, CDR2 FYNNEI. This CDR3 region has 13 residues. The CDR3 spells CATRSGVWETQYF. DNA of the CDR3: TGTGCCACACGATCGGGAGTTTGGGAGACCCAGTACTTC.

The CDR3 DNA is TGTGCCAGCAGCTTAGGACCCCAGGGAAACTCTGGAAACACCATATATTTT. Translated, it gives CASSLGPQGNSGNTIYF. The genes are TRBV7-9 and TRBJ1-3, with D tentatively TRBD1 (5 bases). The V gene's germline CDR1 is SEHNR and CDR2 FQNEAQ (reference sequence). This CDR3 is 17 amino acids long. Trimming stripped 1 base from V and 0 bases from J, with 13 bases between.

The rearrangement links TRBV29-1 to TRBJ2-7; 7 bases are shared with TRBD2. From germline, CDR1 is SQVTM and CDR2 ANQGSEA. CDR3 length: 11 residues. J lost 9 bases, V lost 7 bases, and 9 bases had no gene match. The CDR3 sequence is CSASGTHRQYF. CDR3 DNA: TGCAGCGCCAGCGGGACTCACCGGCAGTACTTC.

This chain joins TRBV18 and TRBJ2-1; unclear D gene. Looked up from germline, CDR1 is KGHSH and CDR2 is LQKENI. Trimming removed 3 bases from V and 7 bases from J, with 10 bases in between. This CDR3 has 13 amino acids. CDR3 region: CASSPILKNEQFF. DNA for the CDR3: TGTGCCAGCTCACCTATTTTGAAGAATGAGCAGTTCTTC.

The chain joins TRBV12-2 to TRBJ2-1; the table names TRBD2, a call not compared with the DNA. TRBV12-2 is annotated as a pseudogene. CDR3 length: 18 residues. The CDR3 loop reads CASRGQRPGLAGDNEQFF. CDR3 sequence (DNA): TGTGCAAGTCGCGGCCAAAGACCGGGACTAGCGGGGGACAATGAGCAGTTCTTC.

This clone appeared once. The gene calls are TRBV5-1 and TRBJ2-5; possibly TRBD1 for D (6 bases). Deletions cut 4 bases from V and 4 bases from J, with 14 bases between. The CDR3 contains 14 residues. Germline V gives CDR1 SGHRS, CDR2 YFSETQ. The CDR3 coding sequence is TGCGCCAGCAGCCGGCAGGGGCGAGGAGAGACCCAGTACTTC. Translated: CASSRQGRGETQYF.

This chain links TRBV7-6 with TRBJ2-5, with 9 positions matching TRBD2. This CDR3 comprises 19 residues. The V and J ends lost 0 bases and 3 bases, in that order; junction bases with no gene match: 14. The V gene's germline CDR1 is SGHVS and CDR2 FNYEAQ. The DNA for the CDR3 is TGTGCCAGCAGCTTAGCTGGTGTTTTGAGCGGGAGGCAAAAAGAGACCCAGTACTTC. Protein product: CASSLAGVLSGRQKETQYF.

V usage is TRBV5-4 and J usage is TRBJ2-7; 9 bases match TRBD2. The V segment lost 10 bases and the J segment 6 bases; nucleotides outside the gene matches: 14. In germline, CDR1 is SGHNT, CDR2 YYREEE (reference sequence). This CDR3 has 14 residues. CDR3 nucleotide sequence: TGTGCCTCCTCCTCCGGGACTAGCAGGGGCGAGCAGTACTTC. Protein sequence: CASSSGTSRGEQYF.

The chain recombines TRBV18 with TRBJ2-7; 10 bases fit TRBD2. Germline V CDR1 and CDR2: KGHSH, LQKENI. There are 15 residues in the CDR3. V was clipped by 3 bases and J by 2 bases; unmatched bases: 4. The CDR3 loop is CASSPASGSPYEQYF. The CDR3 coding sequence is TGTGCCAGCTCACCCGCTAGCGGGAGTCCCTACGAGCAGTACTTC.

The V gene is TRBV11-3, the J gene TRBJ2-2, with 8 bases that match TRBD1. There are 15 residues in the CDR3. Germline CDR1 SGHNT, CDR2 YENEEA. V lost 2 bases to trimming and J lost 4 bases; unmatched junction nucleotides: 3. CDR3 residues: CASSLNTGGTGELFF. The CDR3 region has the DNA TGTGCCAGCAGCTTAAACACAGGGGGCACCGGGGAGCTGTTTTTT.

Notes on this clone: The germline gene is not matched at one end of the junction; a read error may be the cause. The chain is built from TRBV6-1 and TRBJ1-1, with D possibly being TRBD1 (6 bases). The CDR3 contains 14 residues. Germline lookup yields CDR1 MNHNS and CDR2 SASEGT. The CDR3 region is CASSQGGKNAEAFF. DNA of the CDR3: TGTGCCAGCAGTCAAGGGGGAAAGAACGCTGAAGCTTTCTTT.

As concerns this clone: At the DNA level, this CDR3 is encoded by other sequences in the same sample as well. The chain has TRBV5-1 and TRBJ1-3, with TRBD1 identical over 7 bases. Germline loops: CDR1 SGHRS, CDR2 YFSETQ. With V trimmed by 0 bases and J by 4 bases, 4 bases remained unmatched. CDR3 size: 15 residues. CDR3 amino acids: CASSLVQGSGNTIYF. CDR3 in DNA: TGCGCCAGCAGCTTGGTACAGGGGTCGGGAAACACCATATATTTT.

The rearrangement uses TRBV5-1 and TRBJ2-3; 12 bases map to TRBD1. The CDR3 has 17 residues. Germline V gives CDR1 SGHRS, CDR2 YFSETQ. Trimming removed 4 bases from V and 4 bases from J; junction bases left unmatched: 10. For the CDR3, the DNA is TGCGCCAGCAGCGTCACCGGGACAGGGGGCGAATCAGATACGCAGTATTTT. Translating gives CASSVTGTGGESDTQYF.

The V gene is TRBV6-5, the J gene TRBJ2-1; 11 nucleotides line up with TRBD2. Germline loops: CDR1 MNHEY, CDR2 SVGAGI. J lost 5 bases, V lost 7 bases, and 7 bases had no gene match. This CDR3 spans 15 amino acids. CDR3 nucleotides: TGTGCCAGCATCGTGACTAGCGGGAACCACAATGAGCAGTTCTTC. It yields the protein CASIVTSGNHNEQFF.

CDR3 loop: CASSLIFAASYNEQFF. The CDR3 nucleotides are TGTGCCAGCAGCTTAATCTTTGCGGCGTCCTACAATGAGCAGTTCTTC. The chain uses TRBV7-2 and TRBJ2-1; no clear D. V dropped 2 bases and J dropped 1 base, with 12 bases sitting between them. The length of the CDR3 is 16 residues. Per germline, CDR1 SGHTA and CDR2 FQGNSA.